Below are 17 T cell receptor beta chains sequenced from a single sample in a study of blood T cell repertoires in COVID-19. Here immunoSEQ multiplex PCR was the method, and the copy in TCRdb shows in-frame clones only, minus some. Among roughly 340,000 clones listed, over 75% were seen once. The sequenced sample was PBMCs or T cells enriched from blood (not recorded which). The source of these receptors is a man aged 18 to 35 who had recovered from COVID-19.

The V and J genes are TRBV29-1 and TRBJ2-7; 7 positions match TRBD2. The V gene end was trimmed by 1 base and the J gene end by 5 bases; junction bases not matched to a gene: 11. The CDR3 contains 15 residues. The germline CDR1 and CDR2 sequences are SQVTM and ANQGSEA. The CDR3 DNA reads as TGCAGCGTTGAAGGATCCCACGGGGGGAGTCACGAGCAGTACTTC. Translating it yields CSVEGSHGGSHEQYF.

There are a few counts of this clone. As DNA, the CDR3 is TGTGCCAGCAGCGAAGCCCCGACAGGCTACGAGCAGTACTTC. Amino acids: CASSEAPTGYEQYF. This chain connects TRBV5-5 to TRBJ2-7; tentative D call: TRBD1 (6 bases). The germline V gene encodes CDR1 SGHKS and CDR2 YYEKEE (reference sequence). Trimming removed 4 bases at V and 3 bases at J, with 14 bases between. The length of the CDR3 is 14 residues.

J is TRBJ1-3 and V is TRBV3-1 (or the pseudogene TRBV3-2); no clear D gene. Looked up from germline, CDR1 is LGHDT and CDR2 is YNNKEL (reference sequence). This CDR3 spans 15 amino acids. Trimming pared 3 bases from V and 6 bases from J, leaving 15 bases between. The CDR3 nucleotides are TGTGCCAGCAGCCATCGGGGAGGCGGCCAAAACACCATATATTTT. It encodes CASSHRGGGQNTIYF.

This chain connects TRBV5-4 to TRBJ2-2; the D gene is possibly TRBD2 (6 bases). Trimming removed 4 bases from V and 0 bases from J, with 13 bases in between. The CDR3 loop spans 16 amino acids. Germline V gene sequence: CDR1 SGHNT, CDR2 YYREEE (reference sequence). The CDR3 DNA sequence: TGTGCCAGCAGCCCGGGAACGGGAGCGAACACCGGGGAGCTGTTTTTT. Protein product: CASSPGTGANTGELFF.

This chain joins TRBV28 and TRBJ1-5, with D unresolved. Trimming left V 1 base short and J 5 bases short, with 12 bases between. The V gene's germline CDR1 is MDHEN and CDR2 SYDVKM. The CDR3 has 15 amino acids. The CDR3 bases are TGTGCCAGCAGTTTATCTCGGCTGAGGTATCAGCCCCAGCATTTT. Amino acids: CASSLSRLRYQPQHF.

The V call is TRBV14, the J call TRBJ1-5; D unclear. V was trimmed by 4 bases and J by 1 base, leaving 5 bases between them. The CDR3 loop spans 13 amino acids. Per the germline V gene, CDR1 is SGHDN and CDR2 is FVKESK. The CDR3: CASSPLSNQPQHF. CDR3 nucleotides: TGTGCCAGCAGCCCCCTAAGCAATCAGCCCCAGCATTTT. The whole variable domain, filled in from reference TRBV14 and TRBJ1-5, reads EAGVTQFPSHSVIEKGQTVTLRCDPISGHDNLYWYRRVMGKEIKFLLHFVKESKQDESGMPNNRFLAERTGGTYSTLKVQPAELEDSGVYFCASSPLSNQPQHFGDGTRLSIL.

The rearrangement uses TRBV7-8 and TRBJ1-2; a weak D match, TRBD1 (5 bases). V lost 6 bases to trimming and J lost 4 bases, with 15 bases between them. This CDR3 spans 14 amino acids. Germline V gene lookup returns CDR1 SGHVS and CDR2 FQNEAQ. As DNA, the CDR3 is TGTGCCAGCAGTCCCCGGAGGGACCTCTATGGCTACACCTTC. Protein sequence: CASSPRRDLYGYTF.

V gene TRBV5-1 combines with J gene TRBJ2-3, with 10 bases lining up with TRBD2. The length of the CDR3 is 15 residues. Germline CDR1 is SGHRS and CDR2 is YFSETQ. Trimming cost V 2 bases and J 1 base; bases outside gene matches: 1. CDR3 sequence (DNA): TGCGCCAGCAGCTTTAGCGGGGGGCGCACAGATACGCAGTATTTT. Amino acids: CASSFSGGRTDTQYF.

The V call is TRBV5-1, the J call TRBJ2-5; 9 positions agree with TRBD2. In germline, CDR1 is SGHRS, CDR2 YFSETQ. The CDR3 totals 16 residues. J was trimmed by 5 bases and V by 7 bases; bases with no gene match: 15. The CDR3 loop is CASSISGGTLLETQYF. DNA for the CDR3: TGCGCCAGCTCAATCAGCGGGGGGACATTGCTGGAGACCCAGTACTTC.

The CDR3 DNA sequence: TGTGCCACCAGCAGAGATTCTGCCACTAGCACAGATACGCAGTATTTT. This translates into CATSRDSATSTDTQYF. This sequence joins TRBV15 and TRBJ2-3; D unclear. This CDR3 contains 16 residues. The germline V gene has CDR1 LNHNV and CDR2 YYDKDF (reference sequence). Trimming shortened V by 0 bases and J by 0 bases, and 10 bases separated the two germline ends.

The V call is TRBV6-5, the J call TRBJ1-2, with D unclear. The germline CDR1 and CDR2 sequences are MNHEY and SVGAGI. V lost 6 bases and J lost 0, with 14 bases in between. The CDR3 contains 15 residues. As DNA, the CDR3 is TGTGCCAGCAGAGCGTTGCGAGGTACTAACTATGGCTACACCTTC. This gives the protein CASRALRGTNYGYTF.

The chain carries TRBV12-3 or TRBV12-4 and TRBJ2-4, with D unclear. The CDR3 spans 13 residues. V lost 3 bases, J lost 1 base, and 4 bases lay in between. The CDR3 reads CASSFQAKNIQYF. The CDR3 DNA sequence: TGTGCCAGCAGTTTCCAGGCCAAAAACATTCAGTACTTC.

The rearrangement links TRBV19 to TRBJ2-2, with 7 nucleotides matching TRBD1. Losses at the gene ends were 5 bases for V and 6 bases for J; bases not matched to a gene: 6. Germline V lookup: CDR1 LNHDA, CDR2 SQIVND (reference sequence). This CDR3 contains 14 residues. DNA for the CDR3: TGTGCCAGTAGTTCGGTCGACAGGGCCGGGGAGCTGTTTTTT. Protein sequence: CASSSVDRAGELFF.

This rearrangement joins TRBV11-3 to TRBJ2-1; 8 bases are shared with TRBD2. Germline V gene lookup returns CDR1 SGHNT and CDR2 YENEEA. The CDR3 contains 15 residues. Trimming at V came to 5 bases and at J to 8 bases, leaving 11 bases not matched to a gene. CDR3 in DNA: TGTGCCAGCAGCCCTAAAGCGGGAGCAGGCCATGAGCAGTTCTTC. Encoded protein: CASSPKAGAGHEQFF.

This chain uses TRBV5-5 with TRBJ2-3; D is possibly TRBD1 (8 bases). The CDR3 length is 15 residues. In germline, CDR1 is SGHKS, CDR2 YYEKEE (reference sequence). Between the trimmed V and J ends, which lost 0 bases and 8 bases, there was a span of 16 bases. CDR3 residues: CASSLVQGGSGTQYF. The CDR3 DNA is TGTGCCAGCAGCTTGGTACAGGGGGGGTCGGGTACGCAGTATTTT.

This clone was seen a single time. The chain uses TRBV28 and TRBJ1-4; D perhaps matches TRBD1 (5 bases). Trimming removed 4 bases at V and 6 bases at J, with 15 bases between. This CDR3 spans 15 amino acids. CDR1 MDHEN and CDR2 SYDVKM come from the germline V gene. The CDR3 reads CASSSPGRVYEKLFF. The CDR3 nucleotides are TGTGCCAGCAGTTCCCCGGGCAGGGTGTATGAAAAACTGTTTTTT.

The chain recombines TRBV5-1 with TRBJ2-1; the match to TRBD1 covers 11 bases. The CDR3 totals 17 residues. The germline V gene encodes CDR1 SGHRS and CDR2 YFSETQ. V trimming: 4 bases; J trimming: 5 bases; junction bases outside the gene matches: 11. The CDR3 bases are TGCGCCAGCAGCGCGATACTCGGACAGGGGGCCCACAATGAGCAGTTCTTC. This sequence encodes CASSAILGQGAHNEQFF.